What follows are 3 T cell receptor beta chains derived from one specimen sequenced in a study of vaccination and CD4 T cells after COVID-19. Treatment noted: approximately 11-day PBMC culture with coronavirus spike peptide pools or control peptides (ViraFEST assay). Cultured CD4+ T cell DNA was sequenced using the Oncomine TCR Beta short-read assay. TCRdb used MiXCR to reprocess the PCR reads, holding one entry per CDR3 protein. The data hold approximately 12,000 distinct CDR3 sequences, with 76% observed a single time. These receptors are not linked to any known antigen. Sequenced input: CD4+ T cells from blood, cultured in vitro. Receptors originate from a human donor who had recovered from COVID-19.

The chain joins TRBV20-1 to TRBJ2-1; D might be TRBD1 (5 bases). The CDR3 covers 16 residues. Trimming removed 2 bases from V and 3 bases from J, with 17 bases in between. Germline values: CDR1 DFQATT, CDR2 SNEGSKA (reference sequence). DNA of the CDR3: TGCAGTGCTAGACGGCATGGGGCCACTCACTACAATGAGCAGTTCTTC. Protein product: CSARRHGATHYNEQFF.

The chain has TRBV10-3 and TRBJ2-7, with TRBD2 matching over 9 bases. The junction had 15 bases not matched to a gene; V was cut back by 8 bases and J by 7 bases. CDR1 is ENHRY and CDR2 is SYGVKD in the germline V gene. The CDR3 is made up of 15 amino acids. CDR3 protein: CAIGEWAGGPGEQYF. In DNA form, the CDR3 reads TGTGCCATCGGCGAGTGGGCGGGAGGGCCGGGTGAGCAGTACTTC.

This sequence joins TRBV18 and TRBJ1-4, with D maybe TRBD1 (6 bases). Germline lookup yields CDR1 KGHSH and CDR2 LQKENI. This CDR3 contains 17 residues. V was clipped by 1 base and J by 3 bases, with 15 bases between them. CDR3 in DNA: TGTGCCAGCTCACCACGTCCAGGGACAAATTCTAATGAAAAACTGTTTTTT. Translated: CASSPRPGTNSNEKLFF.